This entry concerns a single T cell receptor beta chain. The data are from a study of T cell changes during pregnancy in multiple sclerosis. Assay used: immunoSEQ multiplex PCR; TCRdb lists only in-frame clones, some missing. Of about 76,000 clones listed, more than 90% are singletons. The receptor was isolated from a female donor in good health, enrolled as a control in a pregnancy study. The sample in question was peripheral blood, obtained after pregnancy.

This CDR3 reads CASSLTSSYNEQFF. CDR3 bases: TGTGCCAGCAGCCTCACCAGCTCCTACAATGAGCAGTTCTTC. This chain uses TRBV9 with TRBJ2-1; D is uncertain. This CDR3 region has 14 residues. The germline V and J ends were trimmed by 4 bases and 0 bases, with 8 bases remaining between them. Germline loops: CDR1 SGDLS, CDR2 YYNGEE.